This T cell receptor (beta chain) was captured in a study of cytomegalovirus exposure and HLA in healthy donors (dated by TCRdb to about 2017). Describing the broader study: An earlier analysis of several hundred of the donors reported 250 to 300 Gb of sequence data and some 120 million unique TCR beta sequences from 190 million or so T cells. The study profiled the T cell repertoires of 666 subjects by immunosequencing and related them to cytomegalovirus serostatus. Four or five DR-DQ haplotypes were treated as single units for association and clustering because of strong linkage in the cohort. Among the roughly 400 genotyped donors, 75% to 90% belonged to the genetic ancestry cluster associated with self-reported Caucasian donors. On average, approximately 250,000 unique TCR beta nucleotide sequences were sequenced per donor among 398 genotyped donors of the cohort, with roughly 18% of those sequences being non-productive. High-throughput TCR immunosequencing, statistical association of individual TCRs with disease status, and machine learning were combined to predict cytomegalovirus infection status. An early release that covered 640 HLA-typed donors contained approximately 300 gigabases of sequencing data and tens of millions of unique TCR sequences. Besides the first cohort of around 670 subjects, a separate validation cohort made up of 120 different subjects was used. To decide whether each TCR beta V gene segment behaved as functional or pseudogenic, an earlier analysis of several hundred of the donors relied on high-throughput TCR beta sequencing. Donor age, sex, ethnicity and CMV serostatus were collected together with the repertoire data. The number of typed donors differed by locus: about 629-640 for A, B, C, DRB1 and DQB1; roughly 510 for DQA1; 600 to 610 for DPA1; and around 490 for DPB1. Every discovery cohort repertoire had been produced on one sequencing platform. The study aimed to test whether signatures of past pathogen exposure could be identified by cataloging public T cell receptors. A later analysis re-analyzed previously published TCR beta repertoires from approximately 700 donors and added high-resolution HLA genotyping to study TCR occurrence patterns. A later genetic analysis used genome-wide SNP genotypes for about 60% of the roughly 670 donors, treating that subset as a discovery cohort. The later analysis used no new phenotypic data to find candidate immune exposures, relying instead on TCR beta sequences and their occurrence across donors. Both class I and class II loci were covered by HLA typing, at four-digit resolution. The full study reports these points: An earlier analysis of approximately 500 of the donors showed that most TCR beta V segments appeared in productive rearrangements either about 87% or about 30% of the time, which broadly matched IMGT annotations. HLA typing was unavailable for some donors at each locus, so association tests used only the typed subset. For the cohort, immune exposure information was limited to CMV serostatus. Because counts were too low, some 17 rarely observed V segments, including chromosome 9 orphons, were excluded from the earlier analysis of fewer than 650 of the donors. The authors suggested that the approach could potentially be extended to other disease states and immunological phenotypes. According to a later analysis, parvovirus B19, influenza, CMV and Epstein-Barr virus appeared linked to several top co-occurrence clusters. In a later analysis, HLA-associated TCR beta chains showed more clonal expansion and lower generation probabilities than non-associated chains that were equally common. Correlated functional status among segregating V segments might be attributable to linkage disequilibrium, but an unknown experimental factor could not be ruled out. Strong co-occurrence of HLA alleles, especially DR and DQ, made assigning TCR associations to individual alleles difficult. The study gave a list of under 200 TCR beta chains associated with cytomegalovirus. A group of highly shared sequence variants was considered likely to be a technical artifact of the sequencing pipeline. A further reported finding was that TCR beta sequences accurately predicted the HLA-A and HLA-B alleles for most subjects in the first cohort. A later analysis associated about 17,000 TCR beta sequences with specific HLA alleles at a false discovery rate of 0.05. A later analysis found that TCR association rates varied across HLA loci, with DRB1 alleles showing the most associated TCRs and HLA-C alleles the fewest. The classifier was reported to diagnose cytomegalovirus status with high specificity and sensitivity in both the original and validation cohorts. The cohort was sequenced for TCR beta chains only, and without alpha or paired-chain data the features that could be detected were limited. V-gene and J-gene trimming of TCR beta chains was associated with a missense DCLRE1C variant in a later genetic analysis, and the association was replicated in an independent cohort. In vitro tests confirmed that a few of the cytomegalovirus-associated TCR beta chains recognize cytomegalovirus antigens. Most CMV-associated TCR beta chains appeared to be HLA-restricted in a later analysis, and the HLA associations seemed to be driven largely by CMV exposure. While some public TCRs were present in many individuals, most TCR sequences turned up only very rarely across donors. Presence/absence analyses assumed roughly uniform sequencing depth across donors, an assumption that may not hold. The 87-base-pair reads could not distinguish some IMGT-functional V segments, including TRBV6-2 and TRBV6-3, so those segments were excluded. In a later genetic analysis, fewer N-insertions in productive TCRs were reported among donors in an Asian-associated ancestry cluster than the approximately 630-donor mean.

The cohort comprised 550 to 700 healthy bone marrow donors. All cohort members were sampled while nominally healthy, although unrecorded immune exposures were likely present. The donor tested CMV seropositive and was one of the 289 seropositive cohort members. A peripheral blood sample was collected from each donor, and TCR beta sequencing was performed on peripheral blood mononuclear cells. Genomic DNA was extracted from the blood cell samples with the Qiagen DNeasy Blood Extraction Kit. Library creation used the immunoSEQ multiplex PCR assay. For the multiplex PCR, a mixture combining 60 forward primers for TCR Vbeta segments and 13 reverse primers for TCR Jbeta segments was used. The CDR3 region of rearranged TCR beta genes was amplified from genomic DNA with a multiplex PCR assay. The Illumina HiSeq System was used to sequence the amplified TCR beta libraries as 87-base-pair reads. The authors' pipeline ran thus. A later analysis tallied around 87 million unique TCR beta chains across the roughly 610 repertoires, and about 10 million of those chains were shared by two or more donors. Raw reads were error-corrected and collapsed into unique sequences with a nearest-neighbor algorithm that merged closely related sequences to remove PCR and sequencing errors. V, D and J gene segments were assigned by aligning CDR3 sequences to IMGT reference sequences. For a sequence to be retained, at least a six-nucleotide match to both a V gene segment and a J gene segment was required. Rearrangements were classified as productive when the CDR3 lacked stop codons and remained in frame with V and J, and all other rearrangements were classified as non-productive. CDR3 was defined by IMGT convention, running from the second conserved V-encoded cysteine to the conserved J-encoded phenylalanine. Sequences without an unambiguous match to a single V gene segment were excluded from the earlier analysis of a few hundred of the donors. An earlier analysis of fewer than 750 of the donors called V segments functional above 56.7% productive rearrangements and segregating when the between-donor standard deviation exceeded 5%. To diagnose cytomegalovirus status from the catalog of TCR beta chain sequences, a statistical classification framework was built. In a later analysis, TCR nucleotide sequences were compared against IMGT/GENE-DB human TR gene sequences so that V and J genes could be assigned. In a later analysis, CDR3 sequences and most-parsimonious VDJ recombination scenarios were assigned using the TCRdist pipeline. In a later analysis, each TCR beta chain was defined by its CDR3 amino acid sequence together with its V-gene family, and reads lacking a unique V-gene family were excluded. As a way to deal with suspected cross-contamination and a sequencing artifact, a later analysis dropped 450 to 600 nucleotide sequences that were highly shared and had low generation probability. For each public chain, a later analysis derived a clonal expansion index from normalized ranks of inferred template counts within each repertoire. In a later analysis, generation probabilities were computed with a VDJ recombination model fitted to out-of-frame rearrangements, and the resulting probabilities were checked against IGoR. A later analysis scored TCR-TCR, TCR-HLA and TCR-CMV co-occurrence with hypergeometric tests, applying a repertoire-size bias correction to TCR pairs. False discovery rates were estimated in a later analysis by permuting HLA or CMV assignments 20 times. In a later analysis, co-occurring TCRs were grouped using DBSCAN, and TCRdist sequence similarity was added for clustering within HLA-allele-positive subsets. Co-occurrence clustering excluded repertoires with fewer than 30,000 or more than 120,000 public chains, plus five with anomalous nucleotide sharing. TCRdb stores this immuneACCESS table with in-frame sequences only. Part of the clones is absent; in the studies checked, under half of the shortfall reflects unresolved V genes, and no reason is known for the rest. The V and J calls and clone size were taken over from that table, and D and trimming were inferred from the DNA. Across this sample there are about 110,000 clones, with 76% seen only once. The ten largest clones represent around 7.7% of the sample.

Comment on this clone: There is no known antigen for this receptor. Base qualities are not at hand, and no much larger clone is one base apart.

V and J are trimmed by 1 base and 2 bases, and the gene matches miss 2 bases of the junction. Counted from cysteine to phenylalanine, this CDR3 has 15 amino acids. The kept DNA is CDR3 alone, 45 bases in frame from the first base. CDR1 and CDR2 were assigned from the germline V gene (reference sequence) as PRHDT and FYEKMQ. The sequenced sample was PBMCs. The sequence joins TRBV13 to TRBJ2-7; the junction holds 10 bases that match TRBD1. This TCR was sampled from a woman aged 45-65 years in good health and CMV-seropositive. CDR3 sequence: CASSLEGQGTYEQYF. The sequenced DNA: TGTGCCAGCAGCTTAGAGGGACAGGGGACCTACGAGCAGTACTTC.